This T cell receptor beta chain stems from a study of blood T cell repertoires in COVID-19. Across the whole study: The United States, Italy and Spain supplied acute and convalescent COVID-19 samples. T cells, B-cell-depleted T cells, or PBMCs provided the cDNA or gDNA that served as material.

The study assigned cohorts using participant-reported clinical history. In the original processing: Estimation of nucleated cell counts relied on the amplification of reference gene primers. Here immunoSEQ multiplex PCR was the method, and the copy in TCRdb shows in-frame clones only, minus some. V, J and clone size were drawn from that table, and D and trimming were deduced from the DNA. Counted here are a few hundred thousand clones, 80% to 90% occurring once; the ten biggest clones make up 10%. The CDR3 extends over 14 amino acids. CDR1 and CDR2 from the germline V gene are LGHNT and FRNRAP. V was shortened by 9 bases and J by 3 bases, with 14 bases between the two germline ends.

The rearrangement joins TRBV12-5 to TRBJ2-2; a weak D match, TRBD1 (5 bases). Sequencing was performed on PBMCs or T cells enriched from blood (not recorded which). The origin of this receptor is a woman aged 50 to 60 who had recovered from COVID-19. The CDR3 coding sequence is TGTGCTAGCCACAGGACACTGGACACCGGGGAGCTGTTTTTT. Residues: CASHRTLDTGELFF.